The rows below give T cell receptor beta chains drawn from one sample of a study of shared clonotypes between healthy human individuals. Clones were read by immunoSEQ multiplex PCR, and TCRdb kept only the in-frame ones, dropping some. This sample has 2 million to 3 million clones, with approximately 93% found just once. The sample consisted of naive CD4+ T cells from PBMCs. These receptors came from a man aged 18-30 years in good health. Some clones in this sample may be carry-over from other donors' samples. The CDR3 runs from the conserved cysteine through the conserved F or W. A D gene is named only where the DNA matches it firmly. Clone size is stated in some rows and not others, as once, few, many or a class when expanded.

TRBJ2-7 TRBD2 TRBV7-3 - CASSPGTSTVSEQYF TGTGCCAGCAGCCCGGGGACTAGCACGGTTAGCGAGCAGTACTTC
TRBJ2-7 TRBD1 TRBV27 - CASSWDRISYEQYF TGTGCCAGCAGTTGGGACAGGATCTCCTACGAGCAGTACTTC
TRBJ2-1 - TRBV4-2 - CASSILVNEQFF TGTGCCAGCAGCATACTGGTGAATGAGCAGTTCTTC
TRBJ1-1 - TRBV27 - CASTSSPYGNTEAFF TGTGCCAGCACCTCCTCCCCTTACGGGAACACTGAAGCTTTCTTT
TRBJ1-2 - TRBV7-2 - CASSLEVRSNYGYTF TGTGCCAGCAGCTTAGAGGTCAGAAGTAACTATGGCTACACCTTC
TRBJ1-5 - TRBV30 few CAWSMAYSNQPQHF TGTGCCTGGAGTATGGCCTATAGCAATCAGCCCCAGCATTTT
TRBJ2-5 TRBD1 TRBV5-8 - CASSRKGAYETQYF TGTGCCAGCAGCAGGAAGGGGGCTTACGAGACCCAGTACTTC
TRBJ1-1 TRBD1 TRBV19 - CASSMGTGYGSTEAFF TGTGCCAGTAGTATGGGGACAGGGTACGGGTCCACTGAAGCTTTCTTT
TRBJ2-7 TRBD1 TRBV9 - CASSRGQLSYEQYF TGTGCCAGCAGCCGGGGACAGTTATCCTACGAGCAGTACTTC
TRBJ1-1 - TRBV29-1 - CSVERQLNTEAFF TGCAGCGTTGAACGGCAGTTGAACACTGAAGCTTTCTTT
TRBJ2-5 TRBD1 TRBV6-5 - CASSYLQGAGETQYF TGTGCCAGCAGTTACCTGCAGGGGGCAGGGGAGACCCAGTACTTC
TRBJ1-2 - TRBV28 - CASSSNYGYTF TGTGCCAGCAGTTCGAACTATGGCTACACCTTC
TRBJ2-2 - TRBV19 - CASSDPGSTGELFF TGTGCCAGTAGCGATCCCGGCAGCACCGGGGAGCTGTTTTTT
TRBJ1-3 - TRBV11-2 - CASSFFTGQGGNTIYF TGTGCCAGCAGCTTCTTCACAGGGCAGGGTGGAAACACCATATATTTT
TRBJ2-2 - TRBV6-6 - CASSSGARDTGELFF TGTGCCAGCAGTAGTGGGGCGAGGGACACCGGGGAGCTGTTTTTT
TRBJ2-7 TRBD2 TRBV28 once CASSLGGKIYEQYF TGTGCCAGCAGTTTGGGGGGGAAGATCTACGAGCAGTACTTC
TRBJ2-7 - TRBV7-9 - CASSQWDYEQYF TGTGCCAGCAGCCAATGGGACTACGAGCAGTACTTC
TRBJ2-2 TRBD2 TRBV9 - CASSREMIAGGPRNTGELFF TGTGCCAGCAGCCGAGAAATGATAGCGGGAGGGCCACGTAACACCGGGGAGCTGTTTTTT
TRBJ1-1 - TRBV21-1 - CASSNVSGGGRNTEAFF TGTGCCAGCAGCAATGTGTCCGGTGGGGGGCGGAACACTGAAGCTTTCTTT
TRBJ1-6 - TRBV2 once CASSEAQGLDNSPLHF TGTGCCAGCAGTGAAGCACAGGGCCTTGATAATTCACCCCTCCACTTT
TRBJ1-2 TRBD1 TRBV28 - CASSLRTQGQGDGYTF TGTGCCAGCAGTTTACGCACCCAGGGACAGGGTGATGGCTACACCTTC
TRBJ1-4 - TRBV5-1 - CASSLTIQGPNEKLFF TGCGCCAGCAGCCTCACCATACAGGGCCCTAATGAAAAACTGTTTTTT